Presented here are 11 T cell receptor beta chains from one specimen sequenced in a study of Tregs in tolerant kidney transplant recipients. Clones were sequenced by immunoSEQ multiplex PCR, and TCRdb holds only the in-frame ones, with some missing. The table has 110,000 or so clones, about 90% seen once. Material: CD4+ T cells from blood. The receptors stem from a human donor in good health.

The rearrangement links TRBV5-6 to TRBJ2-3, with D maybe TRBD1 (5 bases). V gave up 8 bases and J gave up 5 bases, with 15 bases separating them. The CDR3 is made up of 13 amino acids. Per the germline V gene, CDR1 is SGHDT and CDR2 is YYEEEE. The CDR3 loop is CASGAVDGDTQYF. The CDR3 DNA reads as TGTGCCAGTGGGGCGGTTGATGGAGATACGCAGTATTTT.

Here the CDR3 DNA reads TGTGCCAGCTCACCGTCAACAGGGGGAGAGACCCAGTACTTC. Residues: CASSPSTGGETQYF. The chain recombines TRBV18 with TRBJ2-5; 8 bases align to TRBD1. The CDR3 has 14 amino acids. Trimming at V came to 3 bases and at J to 4 bases, leaving 4 bases not matched to a gene. Germline V gene lookup returns CDR1 KGHSH and CDR2 LQKENI.

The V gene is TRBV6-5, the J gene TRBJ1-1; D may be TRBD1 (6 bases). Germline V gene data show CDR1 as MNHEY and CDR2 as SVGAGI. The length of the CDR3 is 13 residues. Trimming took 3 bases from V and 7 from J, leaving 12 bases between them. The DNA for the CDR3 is TGTGCCAGCAGTTATTTCGGACAGCTTGAAGCTTTCTTT. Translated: CASSYFGQLEAFF.

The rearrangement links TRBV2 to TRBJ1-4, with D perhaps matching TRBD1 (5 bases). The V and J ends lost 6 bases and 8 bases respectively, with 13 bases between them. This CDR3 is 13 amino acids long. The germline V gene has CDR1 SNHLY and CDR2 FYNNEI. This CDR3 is CASRPGRYEKLFF. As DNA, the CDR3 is TGTGCCAGCAGGCCGGGACGTTACGAAAAACTGTTTTTT.

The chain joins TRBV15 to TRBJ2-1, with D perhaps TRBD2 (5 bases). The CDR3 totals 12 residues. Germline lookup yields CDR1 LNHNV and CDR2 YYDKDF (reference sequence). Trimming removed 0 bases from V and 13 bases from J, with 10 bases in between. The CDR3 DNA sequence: TGTGCCACCAGCAGAGATTGGGGAGAACAGTTCTTC. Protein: CATSRDWGEQFF.

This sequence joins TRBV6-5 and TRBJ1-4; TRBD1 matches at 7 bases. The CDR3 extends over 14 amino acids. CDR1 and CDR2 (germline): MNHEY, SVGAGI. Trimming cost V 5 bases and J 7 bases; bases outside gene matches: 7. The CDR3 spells CASSRQGWGEKLFF. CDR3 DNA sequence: TGTGCCAGCAGTCGACAGGGTTGGGGTGAAAAACTGTTTTTT.

DNA for the CDR3: TGCGCCAGCAGCTTGGTAGCGGGAGGGCCGACCGGGGAGCTGTTTTTT. It encodes CASSLVAGGPTGELFF. The V and J genes are TRBV5-1 and TRBJ2-2, with 11 bases matching TRBD2. J gave up 5 bases and V 0 bases, and 3 bases lay outside the gene matches. Looked up from germline, CDR1 is SGHRS and CDR2 is YFSETQ. CDR3 length: 16 residues. Full variable domain (outside the CDR3, taken from reference TRBV5-1 and TRBJ2-2): KAGVTQTPRYLIKTRGQQVTLSCSPISGHRSVSWYQQTPGQGLQFLFEYFSETQRNKGNFPGRFSGRQFSNSRSEMNVSTLELGDSALYLCASSLVAGGPTGELFFGEGSRLTVL.

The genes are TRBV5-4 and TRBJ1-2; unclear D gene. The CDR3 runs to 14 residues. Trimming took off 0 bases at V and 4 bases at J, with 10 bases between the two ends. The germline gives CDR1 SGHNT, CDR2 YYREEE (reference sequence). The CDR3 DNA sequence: TGTGCCAGCAGCTTGGTGTACGGTAGCTATGGCTACACCTTC. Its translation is CASSLVYGSYGYTF.

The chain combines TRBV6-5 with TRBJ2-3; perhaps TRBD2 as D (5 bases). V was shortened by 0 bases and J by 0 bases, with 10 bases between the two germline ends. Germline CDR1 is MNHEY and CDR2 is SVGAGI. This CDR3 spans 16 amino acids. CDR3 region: CASSYSPSPSTDTQYF. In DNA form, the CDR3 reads TGTGCCAGCAGTTACTCCCCTAGCCCCAGCACAGATACGCAGTATTTT.

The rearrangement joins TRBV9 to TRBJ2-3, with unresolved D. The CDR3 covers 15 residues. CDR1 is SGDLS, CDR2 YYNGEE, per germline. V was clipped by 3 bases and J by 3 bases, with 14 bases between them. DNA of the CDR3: TGTGCCAGCAGCGCCGGGTCCCCGTTTACAGATACGCAGTATTTT. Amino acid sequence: CASSAGSPFTDTQYF.

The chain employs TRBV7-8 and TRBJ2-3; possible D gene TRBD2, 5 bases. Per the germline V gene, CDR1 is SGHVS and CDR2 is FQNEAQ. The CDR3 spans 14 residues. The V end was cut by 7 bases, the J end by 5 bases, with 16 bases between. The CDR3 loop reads CASTRLGVQDTQYF. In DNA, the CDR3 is TGTGCCAGCACCCGCTTGGGAGTTCAAGATACGCAGTATTTT. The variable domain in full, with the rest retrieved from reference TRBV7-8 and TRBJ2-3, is GAGVSQSPRYKVAKRGQDVALRCDPISGHVSLFWYQQALGQGPEFLTYFQNEAQLDKSGLPSDRFFAERPEGSVSTLKIQRTQQEDSAVYLCASTRLGVQDTQYFGPGTRLTVL.